These T cell receptor beta chains were read from a single sample in a study of T cells in Graves' hyperthyroidism and ophthalmopathy. TCRdb used MiXCR to reprocess the multiplex PCR reads, holding one entry per CDR3 protein. This sample has approximately 420,000 distinct CDR3 sequences; approximately 13% occur once, and the top ten carry more than 4.5%. Sample: blood. All receptors derive from a woman aged 18-30 years with Graves' hyperthyroidism. Both conserved end residues are part of each CDR3. D genes are given only for firm matches. Only part of the rows carry a size: once, few, many, or a class if the clone is expanded.

>many|.|TRBV28|TRBJ2-5
CASTLGRDLQETQYF
TGTGCCAGCACTTTGGGGCGGGACCTCCAAGAGACCCAGTACTTC
>few|.|TRBV7-2|TRBJ2-2
CASSLAATIRRTGELFF
TGTGCCAGCAGCTTGGCCGCGACTATTAGACGGACCGGGGAGCTGTTTTTT
>many|TRBD2|TRBV20-1|TRBJ2-1
CSASRLAGGYNEQFF
TGCAGTGCTAGCAGACTAGCGGGGGGTTACAATGAGCAGTTCTTC
>few|TRBD2|TRBV27|TRBJ2-1
CASRLRPSGSSYNEQFF
TGTGCCAGCAGGCTCAGACCCAGCGGGAGCTCCTACAATGAGCAGTTCTTC
>.|.|TRBV2|TRBJ2-7
CASSEWAGTYEQYF
TGTGCCAGCAGTGAATGGGCGGGGACCTACGAGCAGTACTTC
>many|TRBD1|TRBV28|TRBJ1-1
CASTLWTGDITEAFF
TGTGCCAGCACCTTATGGACAGGCGATATCACTGAAGCTTTCTTT
>few|TRBD1|TRBV5-5|TRBJ1-4
CASTENRGREKLFF
TGTGCCAGCACGGAAAACAGGGGGCGGGAAAAACTGTTTTTT
>many|.|TRBV12-3/TRBV12-4|TRBJ2-1
CASSFSRNEQFF
TGTGCCAGCAGTTTTAGCAGAAATGAGCAGTTCTTC
>.|TRBD2|TRBV12-5|TRBJ2-3
CASGLINGRESGTQYF
TGTGCTAGTGGTCTGATAAACGGGCGGGAGTCGGGAACGCAGTATTTT
>few|TRBD1|TRBV18|TRBJ2-6
CASSSSTGPMSGANVLTF
TGTGCCAGCTCATCTTCGACAGGGCCAATGTCTGGGGCCAACGTCCTGACTTTC
>once|TRBD2|TRBV6-4|TRBJ2-1
CASSLRASGSNEQFF
TGTGCCAGCAGTCTCAGGGCTAGCGGGAGCAATGAGCAGTTCTTC